This T cell receptor beta chain was identified in a study of blood T cell repertoires in COVID-19. Background on the study: Both acute and convalescent COVID-19 samples were obtained from the United States, Italy and Spain.

Original handling: Scientists estimated how many nucleated cells there were by amplifying reference gene primers. The protocol was immunoSEQ multiplex PCR, while the TCRdb copy is restricted to in-frame clones and leaves out a portion. V, J and clone size were drawn from that table, and D and trimming were deduced from the DNA. The sample shows about 52,000 clones, approximately 80% of them seen only once. Per germline, CDR1 MNHEY and CDR2 SVGEGT. Trimming took off 5 bases at V and 7 bases at J, with 17 bases between the two ends. The CDR3 is 14 residues long. Sequencing was carried out using peripheral blood. The gene calls are TRBV6-2 or TRBV6-3 and TRBJ1-2; D is perhaps TRBD1 (5 bases). The clonotype was recovered from a man aged 65-85 years with active COVID-19. The CDR3, as DNA: TGTGCCAGCAGTCCGTCCGGGGCGGGGTCTGGCTACACCTTC. Its protein is CASSPSGAGSGYTF.